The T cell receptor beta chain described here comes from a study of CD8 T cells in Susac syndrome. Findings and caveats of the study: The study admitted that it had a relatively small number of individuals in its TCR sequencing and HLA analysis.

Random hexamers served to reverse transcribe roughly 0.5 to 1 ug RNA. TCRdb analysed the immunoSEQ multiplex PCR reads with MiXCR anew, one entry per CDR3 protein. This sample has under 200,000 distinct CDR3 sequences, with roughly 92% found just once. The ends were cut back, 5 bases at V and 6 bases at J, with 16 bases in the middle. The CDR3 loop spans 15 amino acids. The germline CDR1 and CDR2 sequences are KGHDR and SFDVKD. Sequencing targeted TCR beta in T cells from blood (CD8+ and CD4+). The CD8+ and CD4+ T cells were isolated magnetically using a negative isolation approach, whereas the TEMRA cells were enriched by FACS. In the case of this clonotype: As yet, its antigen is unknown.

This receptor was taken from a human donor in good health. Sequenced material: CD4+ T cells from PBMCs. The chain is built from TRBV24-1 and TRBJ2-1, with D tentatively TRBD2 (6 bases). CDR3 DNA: TGTGCCACCAGTGGGGCAGGGAGGACTGTCAATGAGCAGTTCTTC. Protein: CATSGAGRTVNEQFF.